This T cell receptor (beta chain) was retrieved from a study of long-term antiretroviral therapy in people with HIV. Germline V lookup: CDR1 SNHLY, CDR2 FYNNEI. CDR3 length: 14 amino acids. V gave up 8 bases and J gave up 3 bases; unmatched junction bases: 3. Study conclusions and caveats: HIV repertoires covered narrower CDR3 length ranges than controls did. Pre-ART clonal expansions dominated every time point's repertoire. Neither ART adherence, viral resistance nor therapy changes were documented.

A note on this clone: Its antigen remains unidentified.

The immunoSEQ assay was v3.0, run at survey level. Generated by immunoSEQ multiplex PCR, the TCRdb table keeps only in-frame clones and is missing some. The sample carries tens of thousands of clones, 95% recorded once. Each participant with HIV received care in the United States. The TCR sequence derives from a man in his fifties with HIV. The source material was unsorted PBMCs, sampled 5.3 years after starting antiretroviral therapy. J is TRBJ2-2 and V is TRBV2, with 10 bases that match TRBD2. The CDR3 reads CASSSGGDTGELFF. The CDR3 nucleotides are TGTGCCAGCTCTAGCGGGGGAGACACCGGGGAGCTGTTTTTT. Supplemented by reference TRBV2 and TRBJ2-2, the full variable domain reads EPEVTQTPSHQVTQMGQEVILRCVPISNHLYFYWYRQILGQKVEFLVSFYNNEISEKSEIFDDQFSVERPDGSNFTLKIRSTKLEDSAMYFCASSSGGDTGELFFGEGSRLTVL.